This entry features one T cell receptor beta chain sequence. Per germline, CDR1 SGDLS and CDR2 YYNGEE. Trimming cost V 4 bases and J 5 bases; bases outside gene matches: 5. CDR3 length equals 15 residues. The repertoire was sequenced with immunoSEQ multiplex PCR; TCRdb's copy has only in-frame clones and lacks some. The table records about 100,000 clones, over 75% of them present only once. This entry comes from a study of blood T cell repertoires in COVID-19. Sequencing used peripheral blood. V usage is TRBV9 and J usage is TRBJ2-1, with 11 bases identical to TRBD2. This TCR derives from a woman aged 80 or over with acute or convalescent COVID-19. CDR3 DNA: TGTGCCAGCAGCCCCAGTAGCGGGGGGGACAATGAGCAGTTCTTC. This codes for CASSPSSGGDNEQFF.